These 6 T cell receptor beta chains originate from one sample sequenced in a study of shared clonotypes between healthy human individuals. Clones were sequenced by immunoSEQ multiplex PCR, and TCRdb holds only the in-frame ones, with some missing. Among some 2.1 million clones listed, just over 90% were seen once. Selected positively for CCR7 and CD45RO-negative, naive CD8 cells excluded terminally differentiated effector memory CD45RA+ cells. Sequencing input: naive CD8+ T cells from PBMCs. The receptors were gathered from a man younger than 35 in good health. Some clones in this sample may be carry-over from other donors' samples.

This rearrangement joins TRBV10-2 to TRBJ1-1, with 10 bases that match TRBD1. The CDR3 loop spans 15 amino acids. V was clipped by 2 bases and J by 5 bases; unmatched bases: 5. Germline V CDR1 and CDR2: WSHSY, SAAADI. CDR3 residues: CASSEGQGVGTEAFF. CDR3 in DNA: TGCGCCAGCAGTGAGGGACAGGGGGTCGGTACTGAAGCTTTCTTT.

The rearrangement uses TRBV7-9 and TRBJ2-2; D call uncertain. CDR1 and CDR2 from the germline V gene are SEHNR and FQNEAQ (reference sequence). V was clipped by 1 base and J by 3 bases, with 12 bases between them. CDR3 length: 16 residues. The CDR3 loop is CASSLGLRLDTGELFF. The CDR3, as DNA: TGTGCCAGCAGCTTAGGGCTTAGGCTGGACACCGGGGAGCTGTTTTTT.

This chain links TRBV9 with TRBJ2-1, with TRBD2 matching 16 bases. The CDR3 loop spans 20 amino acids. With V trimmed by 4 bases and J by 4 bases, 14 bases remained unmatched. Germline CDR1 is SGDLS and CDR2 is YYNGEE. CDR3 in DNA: TGTGCCAGCAGCACCTTCAAAGGGACTAGCGGGAGGGGGGCATACAATGAGCAGTTCTTC. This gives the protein CASSTFKGTSGRGAYNEQFF.

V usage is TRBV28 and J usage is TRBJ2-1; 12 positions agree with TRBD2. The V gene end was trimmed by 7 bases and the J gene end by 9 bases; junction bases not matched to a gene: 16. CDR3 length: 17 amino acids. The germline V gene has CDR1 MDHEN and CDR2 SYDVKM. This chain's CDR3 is CASTYLLTSGRTGEQFF. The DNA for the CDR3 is TGTGCCAGCACCTACCTTTTGACTAGCGGGAGAACGGGTGAGCAGTTCTTC. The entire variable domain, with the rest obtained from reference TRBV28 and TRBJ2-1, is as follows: DVKVTQSSRYLVKRTGEKVFLECVQDMDHENMFWYRQDPGLGLRLIYFSYDVKMKEKGDIPEGYSVSREKKERFSLILESASTNQTSMYLCASTYLLTSGRTGEQFFGPGTRLTVL.

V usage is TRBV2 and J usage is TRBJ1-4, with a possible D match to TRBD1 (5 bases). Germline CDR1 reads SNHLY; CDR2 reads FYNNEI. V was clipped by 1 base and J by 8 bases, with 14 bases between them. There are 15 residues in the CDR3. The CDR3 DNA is TGTGCCAGCAGTGAAGACAGGTCCTGGGTGGAAAAACTGTTTTTT. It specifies CASSEDRSWVEKLFF.

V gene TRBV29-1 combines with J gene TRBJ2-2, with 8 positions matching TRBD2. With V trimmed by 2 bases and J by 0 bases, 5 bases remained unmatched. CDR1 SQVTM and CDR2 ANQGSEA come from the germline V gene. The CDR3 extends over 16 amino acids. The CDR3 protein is CSVERGGLANTGELFF. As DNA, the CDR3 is TGCAGCGTTGAACGTGGGGGACTAGCGAACACCGGGGAGCTGTTTTTT.